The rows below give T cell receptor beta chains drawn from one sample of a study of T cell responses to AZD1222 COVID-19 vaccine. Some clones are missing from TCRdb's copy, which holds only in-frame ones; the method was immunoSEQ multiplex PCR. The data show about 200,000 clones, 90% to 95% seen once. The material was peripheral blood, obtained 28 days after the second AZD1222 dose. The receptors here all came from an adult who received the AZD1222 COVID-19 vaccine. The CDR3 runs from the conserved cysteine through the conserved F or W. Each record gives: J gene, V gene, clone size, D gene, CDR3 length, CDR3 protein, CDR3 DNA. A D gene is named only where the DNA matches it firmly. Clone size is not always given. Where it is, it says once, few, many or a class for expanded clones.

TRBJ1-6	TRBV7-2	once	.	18	CASSPSLSSGPTGSPLHF	TGTGCCAGCAGCCCCTCACTCTCAAGCGGACCGACGGGATCACCCCTCCACTTT
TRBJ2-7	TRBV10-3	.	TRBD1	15	CAISQTGTGNAEQYF	TGTGCCATCAGCCAGACCGGGACAGGCAACGCGGAGCAGTACTTC
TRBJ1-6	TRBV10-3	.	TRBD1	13	CATVGTEGSPLHF	TGTGCCACCGTGGGGACAGAGGGTTCACCCCTCCACTTT
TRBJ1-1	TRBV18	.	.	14	CASSPDSLNTEAFF	TGTGCCAGCTCACCGGACAGCTTGAACACTGAAGCTTTCTTT
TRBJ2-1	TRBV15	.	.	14	CATSRDRGAGEQFF	TGTGCCACCAGCAGAGATAGGGGGGCGGGTGAGCAGTTCTTC
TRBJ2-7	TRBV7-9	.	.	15	CASSFGALLSYEQYF	TGTGCCAGCAGCTTCGGGGCTCTCCTCTCCTACGAGCAGTACTTC
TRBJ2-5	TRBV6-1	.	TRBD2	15	CASSEAGGLRKTQYF	TGTGCCAGCAGTGAGGCGGGGGGGCTTCGAAAGACCCAGTACTTC
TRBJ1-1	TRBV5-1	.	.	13	CASSSQGNTEAFF	TGCGCCAGCAGCTCTCAGGGTAACACTGAAGCTTTCTTT
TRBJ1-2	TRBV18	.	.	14	CASSLDGTNYGYTF	TGTGCCAGCTCACTCGACGGAACTAACTATGGCTACACCTTC
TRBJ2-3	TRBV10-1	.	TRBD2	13	CASSGGITDTQYF	TGCGCCAGCAGCGGGGGGATCACAGATACGCAGTATTTT
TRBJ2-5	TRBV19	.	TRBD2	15	CASSIKGGGPETQYF	TGTGCCAGTAGTATCAAGGGCGGGGGGCCAGAGACCCAGTACTTC
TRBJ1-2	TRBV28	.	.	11	CASSGNYGYTF	TGTGCCAGCAGTGGGAACTATGGCTACACCTTC
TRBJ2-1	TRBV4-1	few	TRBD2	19	CASSQRLAGGSSSYNEQFF	TGCGCCAGCAGCCAACGACTAGCGGGGGGTTCTAGCTCCTACAATGAGCAGTTCTTC
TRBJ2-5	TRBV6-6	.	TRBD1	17	CASSPPVGQGTAETQYF	TGTGCCAGCAGTCCTCCAGTGGGACAGGGAACGGCGGAGACCCAGTACTTC
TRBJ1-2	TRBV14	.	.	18	CASSQEGSRLTANYGYTF	TGTGCCAGCAGCCAAGAAGGGTCCAGGTTAACAGCTAACTATGGCTACACCTTC
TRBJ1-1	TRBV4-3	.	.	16	CASSQEEGGMNTEAFF	TGCGCCAGCAGCCAAGAGGAGGGGGGCATGAACACTGAAGCTTTCTTT
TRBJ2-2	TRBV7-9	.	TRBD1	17	CASSPHRPGTGEGELFF	TGTGCCAGCAGCCCACACAGACCGGGGACAGGGGAAGGGGAGCTGTTTTTT
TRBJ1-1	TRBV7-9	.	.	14	CASSLMGPGTEAFF	TGTGCCAGCAGCTTAATGGGCCCCGGGACTGAAGCTTTCTTT
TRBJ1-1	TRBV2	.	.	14	CATGPGQRNTEAFF	TGTGCCACAGGCCCGGGACAAAGGAACACTGAAGCTTTCTTT
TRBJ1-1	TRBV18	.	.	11	CASLRGTEAFF	TGTGCCAGCTTGCGGGGGACTGAAGCTTTCTTT
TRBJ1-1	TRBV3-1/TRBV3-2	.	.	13	CASSQGMNTEAFF	TGTGCCAGCAGCCAGGGAATGAACACTGAAGCTTTCTTT
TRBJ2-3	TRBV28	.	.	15	CASSRPGTSTDTQYF	TGTGCCAGCAGTCGACCGGGGACTAGCACAGATACGCAGTATTTT